This TCR beta chain was observed in a study of blood T cell repertoires in COVID-19. Background on the study: Both acute and convalescent COVID-19 samples were obtained from the United States, Italy and Spain. T cells, B-cell-depleted T cells, or PBMCs provided the cDNA or gDNA that served as material.

Original analysis: Reference gene primer amplification gave nucleated cell count estimates. Clones were sequenced by immunoSEQ multiplex PCR, and TCRdb holds only the in-frame ones, with some missing. Clonal size and the V and J genes are those of that table, whereas D and trimming came from the DNA. The table has about 100,000 clones, around 88% seen once; the top ten hold roughly 5%. This CDR3 contains 15 residues. Trimming cost V 5 bases and J 0 bases; bases outside gene matches: 7. The clonotype originates from a human donor in a cohort sampled during active COVID-19. V gene TRBV5-3 combines with J gene TRBJ2-7, with 8 nucleotides matching TRBD2. TRBV5-3 is an ORF, with its function uncertain. Material for sequencing was peripheral blood. As DNA, the CDR3 is TGTGCCAGAAGAGCGGGAGACCTCAGCTCCTACGAGCAGTACTTC. Amino acids: CARRAGDLSSYEQYF.